This T cell receptor (delta chain) was found in a study of delta chains in infants with herpesvirus infections (dated by TCRdb to the early 2020s). About the full investigation: From birth, the study prospectively followed a Ugandan infant birth cohort to characterize gammadelta T cell responses to primary cytomegalovirus (CMV) infection. A public fetal Vdelta1/Vgamma8 gammadelta TCR clonotype was searched for in infants infected with CMV after birth. gammadelta TCRs were sequenced from PBMC of some 20 CMV-infected infants (one congenitally infected) and 7 to 9 CMV-uninfected infants with enough sample available. Infant blood samples fell into approximate age groups of 1.5, 4, 8 and 12 months. The previously published Belgian fetal and cord blood gammadelta TCR data were not generated in this cohort and were added only for comparison.

Findings and caveats that apply to the study as a whole: Of 18 CMV-infected infants, several carried the public Vdelta1 clonotype: three infants infected postnatally before 120 days of age and the congenitally infected infant. A small sample size and the lack of race- or environment-matched controls were noted by the authors, because CMV is acquired by nearly all Ugandans before adulthood. The public clonotype was found only at the first time point after infection and was absent in uninfected infants and in those infected after 120 days. In CMV-uninfected infants, the public clonotype might still be present but below the detection limit. The frequency of the public clonotype among Vdelta1 cells appeared to be inversely correlated with age at infection and fell quickly, apparently not lasting beyond around 2 months.

The trim is 3 bases for V and 8 bases for J, with a gap of 49 bases between the germline ends. The CDR3 numbers 25 residues from cysteine through phenylalanine. Only CDR3 DNA remains: 75 bases, in frame from the first base. CDR1 and CDR2 are read off the germline V gene as TSWWSYY and QGS. Pregnant women getting prenatal care were recruited in Kampala, Uganda, and their infants were enrolled; maternal HIV status had to be documented. Families received weekly visits, and collection of infant clinical information, oral swabs and peripheral blood began at 6 weeks of age and continued every 4 months after that. Blood was drawn into heparin tubes, and PBMC were isolated via Ficoll-Paque density gradient centrifugation and then cryopreserved. As for this clone: Its cognate antigen has yet to be identified. Base qualities are not provided; no much larger clone lies one nucleotide away.

Libraries were prepared through RT-PCR. TCR cDNA was generated by reverse transcription of PBMC RNA with SuperScript II and gamma-chain- and delta-chain-specific primers. After purification with AMPure XP beads, the cDNA was amplified and indexed with Illumina adapters using the Nextera XT Index Kit. Sequencing of gammadelta TCR libraries was carried out on an Illumina MiSeq using a V2 300-cycle kit. In the paper's pipeline: Using MiXCR v2.1.12, CDR3 sequences were assembled, and reads were mapped onto D, J and V genes obtained from GenBank. Repertoire analyses of the CDR3 clonotypes were performed with VDJtools v1.2.1. Public reads were reanalyzed in TCRdb with CATT, and rows carrying the same DNA were merged afterwards. The V and J calls were not made by the authors but by TCRdb's processing. This sample gives under 1,400 delta-chain clones in total; approximately 39% of them show up just once. The leading ten clones occupy 20% to 25% of the sample.

This chain is built from TRDV1 and TRDJ1; a tentative D match to TRDD3 spans 6 bases. The specimen comprised peripheral blood, sampled at time point 3 of longitudinal follow-up. The receptor was isolated from a human donor who was a Ugandan infant, either HIV-exposed or HIV-unexposed (not recorded which). The CDR3 reads as follows: CALGDSIPPSGDSVGALAKGVKLIF. The DNA reads as follows: TGTGCTCTTGGGGACTCAATCCCCCCCTCCGGTGACTCGGTGGGGGCCTTGGCCAAGGGGGTAAAACTCATCTTT.